The T cell receptor beta chain under discussion was sequenced for a study of OX40 agonist ivuxolimab in advanced cancers. The overall study: Partial responses were achieved by three patients, one with hepatocellular carcinoma and two with cutaneous melanoma.

From germline, CDR1 is SGHRS and CDR2 YFSETQ. V shed 0 bases, J shed 4 bases, and the junction held 3 bases outside the gene matches. The CDR3 is 14 amino acids. TCRdb keeps only in-frame clones here, not all; method: immunoSEQ multiplex PCR. Altogether fewer than 200,000 clones are present, 94% being singletons, with the ten largest covering approximately 0.32%. This receptor was taken from an adult with an advanced solid tumor such as melanoma, head and neck, liver or kidney cancer. The material sequenced was CD4+ or CD8+ T cells sorted from blood, taken in a trial of the OX40 agonist ivuxolimab. The chain uses TRBV5-1 and TRBJ1-1, with 7 bases fitting TRBD1. The CDR3 DNA is TGCGCCAGCAGCTTGGGACAGGGAGGCACTGAAGCTTTCTTT. It encodes CASSLGQGGTEAFF.